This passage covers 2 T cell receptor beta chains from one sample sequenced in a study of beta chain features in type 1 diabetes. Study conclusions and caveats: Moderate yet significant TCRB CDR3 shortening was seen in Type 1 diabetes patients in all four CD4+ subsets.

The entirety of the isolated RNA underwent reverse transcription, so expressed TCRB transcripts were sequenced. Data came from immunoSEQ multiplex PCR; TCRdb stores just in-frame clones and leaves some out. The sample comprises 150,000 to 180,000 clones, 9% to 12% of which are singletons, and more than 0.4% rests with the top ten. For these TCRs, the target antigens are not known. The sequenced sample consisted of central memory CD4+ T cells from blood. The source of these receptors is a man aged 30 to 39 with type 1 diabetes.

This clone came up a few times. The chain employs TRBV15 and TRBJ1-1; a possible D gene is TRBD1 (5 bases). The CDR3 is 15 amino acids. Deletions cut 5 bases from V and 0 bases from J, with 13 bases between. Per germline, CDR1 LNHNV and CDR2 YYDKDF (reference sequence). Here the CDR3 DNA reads TGTGCCACCAGCGGGGGAGGAGATATGAACACTGAAGCTTTCTTT. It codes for CATSGGGDMNTEAFF.

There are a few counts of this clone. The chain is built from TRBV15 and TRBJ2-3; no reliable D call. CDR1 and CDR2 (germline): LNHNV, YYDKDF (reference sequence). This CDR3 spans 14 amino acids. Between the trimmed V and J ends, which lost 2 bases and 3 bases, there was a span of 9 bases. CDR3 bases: TGTGCCACCAGCAGACTTAAAATAACAGATACGCAGTATTTT. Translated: CATSRLKITDTQYF.